This T cell receptor (beta chain) is drawn from a study of cytomegalovirus exposure and HLA in healthy donors. Background on the study: In an early release, HLA-typed donors contributed 77 million or so unique TCR sequences.

PCR amplification relied on 60 Vbeta primers (plus 13 Jbeta primers). Measured with immunoSEQ multiplex PCR; TCRdb has only the in-frame clones, and not every one. The profile covers 220,000 or so clones, with almost 80% appearing a single time and approximately 3.8% taken by the ten largest. With respect to this clone: Its antigen is unidentified.

The V gene's germline CDR1 is SNHLY and CDR2 FYNNEI. The V and J ends lost 7 bases and 4 bases respectively, with 14 bases between them. This CDR3 is 14 amino acids long. Study-wide results and caveats: Some highly shared sequence variants likely arose as a pipeline artifact.

What was sequenced was PBMCs. The chain uses TRBV2 and TRBJ1-5, with D maybe TRBD1 (6 bases). This clonotype was obtained from a male donor in good health and CMV-seronegative. As DNA, the CDR3 is TGTGCCAGCACCCCGGGACAAGCAAATCAGCCCCAGCATTTT. This translates into CASTPGQANQPQHF.